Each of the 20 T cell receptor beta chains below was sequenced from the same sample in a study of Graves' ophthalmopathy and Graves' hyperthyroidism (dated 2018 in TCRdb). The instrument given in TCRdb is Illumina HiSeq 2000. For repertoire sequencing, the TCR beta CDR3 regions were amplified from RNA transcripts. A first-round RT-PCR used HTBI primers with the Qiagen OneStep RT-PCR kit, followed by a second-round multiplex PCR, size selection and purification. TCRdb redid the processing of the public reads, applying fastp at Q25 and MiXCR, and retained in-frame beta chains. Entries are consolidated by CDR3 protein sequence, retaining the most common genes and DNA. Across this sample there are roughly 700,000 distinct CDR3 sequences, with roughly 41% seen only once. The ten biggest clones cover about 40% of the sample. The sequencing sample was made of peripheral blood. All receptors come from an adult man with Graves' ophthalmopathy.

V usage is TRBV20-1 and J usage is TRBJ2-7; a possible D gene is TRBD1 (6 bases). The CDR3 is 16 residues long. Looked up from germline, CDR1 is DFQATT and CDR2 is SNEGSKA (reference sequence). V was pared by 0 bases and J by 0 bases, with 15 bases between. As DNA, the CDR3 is TGCAGTGCTAGAGATTTCGTTGGACAGAACTCCTACGAGCAGTACTTC. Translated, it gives CSARDFVGQNSYEQYF.

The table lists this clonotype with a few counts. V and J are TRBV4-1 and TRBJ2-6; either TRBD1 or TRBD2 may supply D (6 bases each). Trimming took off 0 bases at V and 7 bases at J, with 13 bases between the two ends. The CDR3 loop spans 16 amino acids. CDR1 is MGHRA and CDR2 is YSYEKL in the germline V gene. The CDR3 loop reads CASSQEQEGVANVLTF. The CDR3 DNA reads TGCGCCAGCAGCCAAGAACAGGAGGGGGTTGCCAACGTCCTGACTTTC.

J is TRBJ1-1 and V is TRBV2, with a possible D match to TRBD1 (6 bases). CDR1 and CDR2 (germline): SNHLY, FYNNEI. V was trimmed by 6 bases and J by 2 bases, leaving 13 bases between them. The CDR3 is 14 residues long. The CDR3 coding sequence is TGTGCCAGCAGAGACAACAGGGTAAACACTGAAGCTTTCTTT. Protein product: CASRDNRVNTEAFF.

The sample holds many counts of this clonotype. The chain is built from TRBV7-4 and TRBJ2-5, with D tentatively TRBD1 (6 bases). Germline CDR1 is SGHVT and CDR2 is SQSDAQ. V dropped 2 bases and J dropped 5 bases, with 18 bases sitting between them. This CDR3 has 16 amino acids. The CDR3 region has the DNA TGTGCCAGCAGCTTATCCGGGACACCAAACGGGGAGACCCAGTACTTC. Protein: CASSLSGTPNGETQYF.

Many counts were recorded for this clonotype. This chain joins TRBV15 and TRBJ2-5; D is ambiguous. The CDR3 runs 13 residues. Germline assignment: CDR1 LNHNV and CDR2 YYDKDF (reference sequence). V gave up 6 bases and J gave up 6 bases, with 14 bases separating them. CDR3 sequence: CATRGGSRKTQYF. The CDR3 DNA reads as TGTGCCACCAGGGGTGGATCTCGGAAGACCCAGTACTTC.

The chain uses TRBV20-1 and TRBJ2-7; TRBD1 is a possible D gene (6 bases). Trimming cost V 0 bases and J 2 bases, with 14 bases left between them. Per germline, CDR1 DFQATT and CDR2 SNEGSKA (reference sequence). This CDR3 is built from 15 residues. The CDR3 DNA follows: TGCAGTGCTAGAGATCCCGCACAGGGACCCTACGAGCAGTACTTC. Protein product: CSARDPAQGPYEQYF.

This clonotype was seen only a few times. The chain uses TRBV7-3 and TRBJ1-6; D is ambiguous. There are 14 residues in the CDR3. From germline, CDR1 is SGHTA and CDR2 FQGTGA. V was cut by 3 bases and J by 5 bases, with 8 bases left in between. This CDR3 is CASSLAVDNSPLHF. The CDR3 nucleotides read TGTGCCAGCAGCTTGGCCGTGGATAATTCACCCCTCCACTTT.

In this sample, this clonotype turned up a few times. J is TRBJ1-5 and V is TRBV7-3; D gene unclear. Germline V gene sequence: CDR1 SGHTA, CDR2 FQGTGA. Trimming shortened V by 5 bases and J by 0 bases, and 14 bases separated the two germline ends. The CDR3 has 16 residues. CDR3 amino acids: CASSQNDWYSNQPQHF. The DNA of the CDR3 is TGTGCCAGCAGCCAGAACGACTGGTATAGCAATCAGCCCCAGCATTTT.

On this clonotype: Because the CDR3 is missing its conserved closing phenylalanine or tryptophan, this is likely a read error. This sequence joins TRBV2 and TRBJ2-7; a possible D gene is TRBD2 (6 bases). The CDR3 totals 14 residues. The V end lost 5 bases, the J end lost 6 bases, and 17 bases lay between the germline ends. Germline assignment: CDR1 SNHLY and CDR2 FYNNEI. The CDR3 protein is CASSLRGGTLEQYL. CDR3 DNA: TGTGCCAGCAGTTTACGGGGTGGGACTCTCGAGCAGTACCTC.

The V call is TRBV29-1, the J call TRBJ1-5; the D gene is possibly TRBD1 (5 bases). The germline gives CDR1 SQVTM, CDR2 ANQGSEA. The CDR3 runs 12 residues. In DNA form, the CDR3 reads TGCACCGTGGGGGGAAGCAATCAGCCCCAGCATTTT. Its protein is CTVGGSNQPQHF.

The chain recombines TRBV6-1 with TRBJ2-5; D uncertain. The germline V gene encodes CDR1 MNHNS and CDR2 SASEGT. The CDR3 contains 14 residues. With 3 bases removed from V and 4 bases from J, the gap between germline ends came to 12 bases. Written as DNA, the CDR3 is TGTGCCAGCAGTGATAGCTTGGCAGGAGAGACCCAGTACTTC. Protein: CASSDSLAGETQYF.

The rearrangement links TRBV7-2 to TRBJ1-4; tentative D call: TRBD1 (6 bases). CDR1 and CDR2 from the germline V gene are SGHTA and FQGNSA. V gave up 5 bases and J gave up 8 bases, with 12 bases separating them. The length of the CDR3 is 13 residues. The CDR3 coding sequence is TGTGCCAGCAGCCAAACAGGGAGCGAAAAACTGTTTTTT. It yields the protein CASSQTGSEKLFF.

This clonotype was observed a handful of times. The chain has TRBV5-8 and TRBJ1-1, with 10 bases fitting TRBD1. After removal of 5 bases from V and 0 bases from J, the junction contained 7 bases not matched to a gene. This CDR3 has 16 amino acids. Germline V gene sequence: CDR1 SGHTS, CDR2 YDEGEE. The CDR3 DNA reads TGTGCCAGCAGTTTGACAGGGGGCAACTTGAACACTGAAGCTTTCTTT. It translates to CASSLTGGNLNTEAFF.

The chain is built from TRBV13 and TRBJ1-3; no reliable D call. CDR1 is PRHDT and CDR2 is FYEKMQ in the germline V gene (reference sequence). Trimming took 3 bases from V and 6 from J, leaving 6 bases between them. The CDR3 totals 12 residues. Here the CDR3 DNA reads TGTGCCAGCAGCTTGGGCTCAAACACCATATATTTT. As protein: CASSLGSNTIYF.

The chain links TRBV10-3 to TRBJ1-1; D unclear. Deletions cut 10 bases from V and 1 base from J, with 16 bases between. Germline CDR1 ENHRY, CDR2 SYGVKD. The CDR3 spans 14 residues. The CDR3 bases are TGTGCCAGCAGCCCTCGGGGAACGAACACTGAAGCTTTCTTT. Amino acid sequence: CASSPRGTNTEAFF.

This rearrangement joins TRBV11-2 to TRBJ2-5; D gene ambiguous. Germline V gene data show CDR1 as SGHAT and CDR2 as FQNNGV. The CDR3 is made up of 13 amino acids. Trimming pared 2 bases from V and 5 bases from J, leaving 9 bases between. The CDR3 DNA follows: TGTGCCAGCAGCTTATATTCGAGGGAGACCCAGTACTTC. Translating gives CASSLYSRETQYF.

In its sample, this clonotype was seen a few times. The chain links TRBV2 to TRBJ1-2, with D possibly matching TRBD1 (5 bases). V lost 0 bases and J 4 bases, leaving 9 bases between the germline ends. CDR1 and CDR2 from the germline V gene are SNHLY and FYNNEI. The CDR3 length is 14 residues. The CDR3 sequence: CASSEAGQVYGYTF. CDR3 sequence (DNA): TGTGCCAGCAGTGAAGCGGGGCAGGTCTATGGCTACACCTTC.

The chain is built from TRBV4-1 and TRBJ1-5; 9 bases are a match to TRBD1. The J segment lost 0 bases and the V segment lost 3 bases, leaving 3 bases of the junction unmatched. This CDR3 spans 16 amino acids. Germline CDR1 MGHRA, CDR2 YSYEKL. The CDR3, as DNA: TGCGCCAGCAGCCACGGGACAGGGCCTAGCAATCAGCCCCAGCATTTT. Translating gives CASSHGTGPSNQPQHF.

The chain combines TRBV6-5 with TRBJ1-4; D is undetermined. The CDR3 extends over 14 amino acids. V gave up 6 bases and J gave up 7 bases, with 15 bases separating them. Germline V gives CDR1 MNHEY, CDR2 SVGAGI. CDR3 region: CASSKASDGEKLFF. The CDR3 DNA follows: TGTGCCAGCAGCAAAGCCTCGGACGGTGAAAAACTGTTTTTT.

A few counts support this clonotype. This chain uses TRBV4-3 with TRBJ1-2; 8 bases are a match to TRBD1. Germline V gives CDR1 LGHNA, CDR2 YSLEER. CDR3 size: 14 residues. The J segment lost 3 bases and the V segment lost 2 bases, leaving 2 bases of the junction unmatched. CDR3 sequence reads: CASSQPTGDYGYTF. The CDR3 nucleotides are TGCGCCAGCAGCCAACCGACAGGGGACTATGGCTACACCTTC.